This T cell receptor beta chain comes out of a study of tumour-infiltrating T cells in Burkitt lymphoma (dated by TCRdb to 2018 to 2021). At the level of the whole study: All epidemiological subtypes of Burkitt lymphoma were represented in the cohort, which was made up of 82 patients. Clinical outcome was correlated with TCR repertoire data, and overall and progression-free survival were found to be predicted by productive clonality independently of established prognosticators, including age at diagnosis.

What the research found in general, with its limitations: Several public clonotypes shared across numerous Burkitt lymphoma patients were found, suggesting shared tumour neoantigen selection absent from diffuse large B-cell lymphoma.

The receptor library was made with the immunoSEQ multiplex PCR assay. The source is immuneACCESS, and TCRdb retained only in-frame sequences with V and J called. Part of the clones is not carried over; for the studies checked, unresolved V genes explain less than half of this, and the remainder is unexplained. The sample contains some 2,500 clones, about 14% of them found a single time. Jointly, the top ten make up about 14% of the sample. Notes on this clone: Its specific antigen is unknown. Base qualities are not recorded, but no much larger clone differs from it by a single base.

Counted from cysteine to phenylalanine, this CDR3 has 12 amino acids. The only DNA kept is the CDR3, 36 bases in frame from the first base. The CDR1 and CDR2 encoded by the germline V gene are MDHEN and SYDVKM. Trimming takes 11 bases from V and 8 bases from J, and the germline ends sit 18 bases apart. Specimen: tumor tissue. The chain was built from TRBV28 and TRBJ1-2; tentative D gene TRBD1, with 5 bases matching. The receptor comes from a human donor with Burkitt lymphoma. CDR3 reads: CAGKTDSFGYTF. The sequence in DNA is TGTGCCGGCAAAACCGACAGTTTCGGCTACACCTTC.